The rows below give T cell receptor beta chains drawn from one sample of a study of shared clonotypes between healthy human individuals. Profiling relied on immunoSEQ multiplex PCR, and the TCRdb table lists in-frame clones only, not all of them. This sample yields some 980,000 clones, of which 76% are seen a single time; over 1.3% belongs to the top ten. Input material: memory CD4+ T cells sorted from blood. The source of these receptors is a man aged 18-30 years in good health. Each CDR3 is given with its conserved first and last residue. D genes are given only for firm matches. The size field is filled for only some rows; it gives once, few, many or a size class.

>TRBV18|NA|TRBJ2-7|NA
TGTGCCAGCTCACCACCGGAGGGGGCCAAATACGAGCAGTACTTC
CASSPPEGAKYEQYF
>TRBV6-6|NA|TRBJ1-5|NA
TGTGCCAGCATCGCAGACAGTCTTAACAATCAGCCCCAGCATTTT
CASIADSLNNQPQHF
>TRBV10-3|NA|TRBJ2-1|NA
TGTGCCATCAGTGTTGGGGGGAATGAGCAGTTCTTC
CAISVGGNEQFF
>TRBV6-1|NA|TRBJ2-1|NA
TGTGCCAGCAGCCCCGGGTCAAACAACTACAATGAGCAGTTCTTC
CASSPGSNNYNEQFF
>TRBV5-4|TRBD1|TRBJ1-1|few
TGTGCCAGCAGTGCTGCAGGGGGGCTTAACACTGAAGCTTTCTTT
CASSAAGGLNTEAFF
>TRBV6-5|TRBD2|TRBJ2-3|NA
TGTGCCAGCAGCGGAGCGGGACGCACAGATACGCAGTATTTT
CASSGAGRTDTQYF
>TRBV27|NA|TRBJ2-7|once
TGTGCCAGCAGTTTCGGGTGGGGAGAGCAGTACTTC
CASSFGWGEQYF
>TRBV30|NA|TRBJ1-2|NA
TGTGCCTGGGAACGGGACTATGGCTACACCTTC
CAWERDYGYTF
>TRBV11-3|NA|TRBJ2-3|NA
TGTGCCAGCAGCTTAGGAGGAAAGAGGAGTACAGATACGCAGTATTTT
CASSLGGKRSTDTQYF
>TRBV27|NA|TRBJ1-6|NA
TGTGCCAGCAGTTTAGGCAGGGCAAGTTCACCCCTCCACTTT
CASSLGRASSPLHF
>TRBV19|NA|TRBJ2-3|NA
TGTGCCAGTAGTATTTACGGCAGGGACACAGATACGCAGTATTTT
CASSIYGRDTDTQYF
>TRBV6-5|TRBD1|TRBJ1-5|NA
TGTGCCAGCAGTACAGGGGGCAATCAGCCCCAGCATTTT
CASSTGGNQPQHF
>TRBV11-3|NA|TRBJ2-1|NA
TGTGCCAGCAGCCAGGACGGTACAGCTTACAATGAGCAGTTCTTC
CASSQDGTAYNEQFF
>TRBV21-1|NA|TRBJ2-3|many
TGTGCCAGCAGCAATGCAGGAGGGGTCACAGATACGCAGTATTTT
CASSNAGGVTDTQYF
>TRBV11-2|TRBD2|TRBJ2-1|NA
TGTGCCAGCAGCCCACCGGGGACTAGGGGTAATGAGCAGTTCTTC
CASSPPGTRGNEQFF
>TRBV10-2|NA|TRBJ1-4|NA
TGCGCCAGCAGTGAGTCGCCGGTCGGTATTAATGAAAAACTGTTTTTT
CASSESPVGINEKLFF
>TRBV6-6|NA|TRBJ1-2|NA
TGTGCCAGCACCGGCAGGGCCGGGTACTATGGCTACACCTTC
CASTGRAGYYGYTF
>TRBV7-2|NA|TRBJ1-4|NA
TGTGCCAGCAGCTTCAGGATGGAGAATGAAAAACTGTTTTTT
CASSFRMENEKLFF
>TRBV10-3|NA|TRBJ2-5|NA
TGTGCCATCAGTAACCCCGGACAGCAAGAGACCCAGTACTTC
CAISNPGQQETQYF
>TRBV6-6|TRBD2|TRBJ2-7|NA
TGTGCCAGCAGTTACAATCGAGGGAGGGACGAGCAGTACTTC
CASSYNRGRDEQYF
>TRBV10-3|NA|TRBJ2-2|NA
TGTGCCATCGGGACCCGAGGGAGCACCGGGGAGCTGTTTTTT
CAIGTRGSTGELFF
>TRBV18|NA|TRBJ1-1|NA
TGTGCCAGCTCACCTGATCTGGGAGGGGAAGCTTTCTTT
CASSPDLGGEAFF
>TRBV7-9|TRBD2|TRBJ2-7|NA
TGTGCCAGCAGCTTAACTAGCGGGGGCTACGAGCAGTACTTC
CASSLTSGGYEQYF
>TRBV5-1|TRBD1|TRBJ2-1|NA
TGCGCCAGCAGCATACTGACAGGGGCGTACAATGAGCAGTTCTTC
CASSILTGAYNEQFF
>TRBV6-6|TRBD2|TRBJ2-1|NA
TGTGCCAGCAGTTACTCGGAGACTAGCGGGAGGAATGAGCAGTTCTTC
CASSYSETSGRNEQFF
>TRBV28|TRBD1|TRBJ1-2|once
TGTGCCAGCAGTTTGGGGACAGGGACCTCAAGCTATGGCTACACCTTC
CASSLGTGTSSYGYTF
>TRBV18|TRBD2|TRBJ2-1|NA
TGTGCCAGCTCACCAATAGCGGGAGTTTGGAATGAGCAGTTCTTC
CASSPIAGVWNEQFF
>TRBV30|NA|TRBJ2-2|NA
TGTGCCTGGACAACGGGATCGAACACCGGGGAGCTGTTTTTT
CAWTTGSNTGELFF
>TRBV15|NA|TRBJ1-4|NA
TGTGCCACCAGCGGACTCCGAAGGGACGGGGATGAAAAACTGTTTTTT
CATSGLRRDGDEKLFF
>TRBV15|TRBD2|TRBJ2-5|few
TGTGCCACCAGCAGAGGGACTAGCGGGGGAGGAGAGACCCAGTACTTC
CATSRGTSGGGETQYF
>TRBV6-6|NA|TRBJ1-5|NA
TGTGCCAGCAGTTTTGGGACGGATAGCAATCAGCCCCAGCATTTT
CASSFGTDSNQPQHF
>TRBV28|NA|TRBJ2-3|NA
TGTGCCAGCAGAGACACGCGGGATACGCAGTATTTT
CASRDTRDTQYF
>TRBV27|NA|TRBJ1-6|few
TGTGCCAGCAGCGTACCCTCCGGACGCATTAATTCACCCCTCCACTTT
CASSVPSGRINSPLHF
>TRBV7-3|NA|TRBJ2-5|few
TGTGCCAGCAGGCCTAAGGACAGCTACCAAGAGACCCAGTACTTC
CASRPKDSYQETQYF
>TRBV15|NA|TRBJ2-1|NA
TGTGCCACCAGCAAACAAGGGGAGCAGTTCTTC
CATSKQGEQFF
>TRBV5-1|TRBD2|TRBJ2-5|NA
TGCGCCAGCAGCGAGACTAGCGGGATGAGTGAGACCCAGTACTTC
CASSETSGMSETQYF
>TRBV29-1|TRBD1|TRBJ2-2|NA
TGCAGCGTTCGACAGGGAGAGGGTACCGGGGAGCTGTTTTTT
CSVRQGEGTGELFF
>TRBV19|NA|TRBJ1-1|NA
TGTGCCAGTAGTACCAACCGTAAGGCTGAAGCTTTCTTT
CASSTNRKAEAFF
>TRBV5-4|NA|TRBJ2-2|NA
TGTGCCAGCAGCTTGGACCGTCCGGGGAACACCGGGGAGCTGTTTTTT
CASSLDRPGNTGELFF
>TRBV5-4|TRBD2|TRBJ2-7|NA
TGTGCCAGCAGCCGTGGGGGGAGCGGGACTATCTACGAGCAGTACTTC
CASSRGGSGTIYEQYF
>TRBV5-4|NA|TRBJ2-5|NA
TGTGCCAGCAGCGCCGTTAGCGAGGCCCAAGAGACCCAGTACTTC
CASSAVSEAQETQYF
>TRBV20-1|TRBD1|TRBJ1-5|NA
TGCAGTGCTGACAGGGATCAGCCCCAGCATTTT
CSADRDQPQHF
>TRBV6-5|NA|TRBJ1-3|NA
TGTGCCAGCAGGGGGGCGGGCAGCTCTGGAAACACCATATATTTT
CASRGAGSSGNTIYF
>TRBV18|NA|TRBJ1-5|NA
TGTGCCAGCTCACCAGGGGTTAGCAATCAGCCCCAGCATTTT
CASSPGVSNQPQHF
>TRBV7-9|NA|TRBJ2-5|NA
TGTGCCAGCAGCTTAGGATCGGGAAAGACCCAGTACTTC
CASSLGSGKTQYF
>TRBV10-1|NA|TRBJ1-5|NA
TGCGCCAGCAGCGAATACCGGGACCAGCCCCAGCATTTT
CASSEYRDQPQHF